The source of this TCR beta chain is a study of T cell changes during pregnancy in multiple sclerosis. Profiling relied on immunoSEQ multiplex PCR, and the TCRdb table lists in-frame clones only, not all of them. The data contain over 50,000 clones, approximately 92% of them singletons. The ends lost 5 bases at V and 4 bases at J; junction bases unmatched: 6. Germline V gene lookup returns CDR1 MNHEY and CDR2 SVGAGI. The CDR3 is 14 residues long. The source is a female donor with multiple sclerosis, enrolled in a pregnancy study. This specimen consisted of CD4+ T cells from peripheral blood mononuclear cells, obtained in the third trimester of pregnancy. The rearrangement uses TRBV6-5 and TRBJ1-2, with TRBD1 identical over 8 bases. The CDR3 sequence: CASSNNRGSYGYTF. CDR3 in DNA: TGTGCCAGCAGTAATAACAGGGGGAGCTATGGCTACACCTTC.